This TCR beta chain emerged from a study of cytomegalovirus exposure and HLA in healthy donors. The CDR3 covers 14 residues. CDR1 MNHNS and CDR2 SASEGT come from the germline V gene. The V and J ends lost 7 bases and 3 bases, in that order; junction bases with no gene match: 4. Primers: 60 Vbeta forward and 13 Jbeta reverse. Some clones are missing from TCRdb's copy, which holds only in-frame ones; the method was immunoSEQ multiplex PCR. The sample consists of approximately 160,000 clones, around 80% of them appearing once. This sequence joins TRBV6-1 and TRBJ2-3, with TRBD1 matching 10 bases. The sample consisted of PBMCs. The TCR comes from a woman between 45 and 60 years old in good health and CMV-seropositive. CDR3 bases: TGTGCCAGCAAACAGGACAGGGGGACAGATACGCAGTATTTT. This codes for CASKQDRGTDTQYF.